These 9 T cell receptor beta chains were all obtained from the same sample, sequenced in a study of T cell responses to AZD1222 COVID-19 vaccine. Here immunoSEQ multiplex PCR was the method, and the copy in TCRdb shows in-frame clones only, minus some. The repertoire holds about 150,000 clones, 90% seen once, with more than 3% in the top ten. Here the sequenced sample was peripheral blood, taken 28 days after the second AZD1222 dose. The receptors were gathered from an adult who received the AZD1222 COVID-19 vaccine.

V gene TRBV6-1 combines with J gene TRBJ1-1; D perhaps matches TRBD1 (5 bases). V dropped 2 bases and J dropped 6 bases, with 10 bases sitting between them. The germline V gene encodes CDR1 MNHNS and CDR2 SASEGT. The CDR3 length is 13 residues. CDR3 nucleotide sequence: TGTGCCAGCAGTGAACGCAGGGAGGCTGAAGCTTTCTTT. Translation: CASSERREAEAFF.

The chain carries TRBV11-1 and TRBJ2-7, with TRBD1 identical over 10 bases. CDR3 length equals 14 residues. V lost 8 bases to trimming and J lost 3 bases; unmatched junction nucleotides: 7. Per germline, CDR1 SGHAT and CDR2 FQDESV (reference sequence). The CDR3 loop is CASALTGGGYEQYF. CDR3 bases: TGTGCCAGCGCATTGACAGGGGGCGGCTACGAGCAGTACTTC. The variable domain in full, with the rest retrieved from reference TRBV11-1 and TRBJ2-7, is EAEVAQSPRYKITEKSQAVAFWCDPISGHATLYWYRQILGQGPELLVQFQDESVVDDSQLPKDRFSAERLKGVDSTLKIQPAELGDSAMYLCASALTGGGYEQYFGPGTRLTVT.

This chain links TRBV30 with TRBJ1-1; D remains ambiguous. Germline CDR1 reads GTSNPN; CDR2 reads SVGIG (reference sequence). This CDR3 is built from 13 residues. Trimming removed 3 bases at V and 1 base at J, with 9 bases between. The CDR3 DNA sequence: TGTGCCTGGAGCGCACGGGAGAACACTGAAGCTTTCTTT. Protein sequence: CAWSARENTEAFF.

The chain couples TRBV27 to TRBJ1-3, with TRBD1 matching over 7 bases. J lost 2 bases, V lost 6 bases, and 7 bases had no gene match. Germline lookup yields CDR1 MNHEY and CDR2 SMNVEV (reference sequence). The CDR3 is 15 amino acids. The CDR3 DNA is TGTGCCAGCAGCGCTCAGGGGGGACCTGGAAACACCATATATTTT. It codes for CASSAQGGPGNTIYF.

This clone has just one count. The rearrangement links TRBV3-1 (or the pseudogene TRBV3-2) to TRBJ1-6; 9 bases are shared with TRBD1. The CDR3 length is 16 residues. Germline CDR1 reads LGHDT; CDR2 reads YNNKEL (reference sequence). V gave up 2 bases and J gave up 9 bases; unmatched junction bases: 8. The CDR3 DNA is TGTGCCAGCAGCCAAAAAAGGACAGGGGAAGGTTCACCCCTCCACTTT. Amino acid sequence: CASSQKRTGEGSPLHF.

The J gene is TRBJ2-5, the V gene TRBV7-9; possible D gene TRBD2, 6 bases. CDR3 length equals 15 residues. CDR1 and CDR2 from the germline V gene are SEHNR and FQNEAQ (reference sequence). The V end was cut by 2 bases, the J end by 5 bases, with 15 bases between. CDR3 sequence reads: CASSLSSSGHETQYF. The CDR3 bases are TGTGCCAGCAGCTTAAGTAGCAGCGGGCATGAGACCCAGTACTTC.

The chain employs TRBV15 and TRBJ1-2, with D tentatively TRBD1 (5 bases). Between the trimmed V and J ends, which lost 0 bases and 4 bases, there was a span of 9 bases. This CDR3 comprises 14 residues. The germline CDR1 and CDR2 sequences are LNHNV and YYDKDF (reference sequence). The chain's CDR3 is CATSRDEGTYGYTF. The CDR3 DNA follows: TGTGCCACCAGCAGAGATGAGGGGACCTATGGCTACACCTTC.

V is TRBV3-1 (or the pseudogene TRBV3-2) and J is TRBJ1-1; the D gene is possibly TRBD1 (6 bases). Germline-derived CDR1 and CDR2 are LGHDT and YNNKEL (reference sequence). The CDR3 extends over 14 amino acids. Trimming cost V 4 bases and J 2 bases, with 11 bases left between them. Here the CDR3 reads CASSPWGANTEAFF. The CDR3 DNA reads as TGTGCCAGCAGCCCTTGGGGGGCTAACACTGAAGCTTTCTTT.

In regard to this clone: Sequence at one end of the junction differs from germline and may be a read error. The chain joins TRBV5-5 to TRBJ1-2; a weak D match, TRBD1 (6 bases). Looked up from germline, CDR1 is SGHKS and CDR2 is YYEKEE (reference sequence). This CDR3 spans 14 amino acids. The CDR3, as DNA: TGTGCCAGCATCGCACCCCAGGGGATCTATGACTACACCTTC. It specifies CASIAPQGIYDYTF.